The rows below give T cell receptor beta chains drawn from one sample of a study of cytomegalovirus exposure and HLA in healthy donors. Profiled with immunoSEQ multiplex PCR; TCRdb holds only in-frame clones, not every one. The sample carries about 190,000 clones, more than 65% recorded once. Sequencing was done on a sample of PBMCs. The receptors here all came from a woman between 25 and 40 years old in good health and CMV-seropositive. Each CDR3 is given with its conserved first and last residue. The D gene is left open where the match is weak. Clone size is stated in some rows and not others, as once, few, many or a class when expanded.

D gene | clone size | J gene | V gene | CDR3 DNA | CDR3 protein
TRBD1 | . | TRBJ1-5 | TRBV7-9 | TGTGCCAGCAGCTCGGACAGGGAGGGAGGTGGCAATCAGCCCCAGCATTTT | CASSSDREGGGNQPQHF
. | . | TRBJ2-7 | TRBV4-2 | TGTGCCAGCAGCCCGAGCGAGCAGTACTTC | CASSPSEQYF
. | . | TRBJ2-1 | TRBV29-1 | TGCAGCGTCGATGACAGCAATGAGCAGTTCTTC | CSVDDSNEQFF
TRBD2 | . | TRBJ2-7 | TRBV7-9 | TGTGCCAGCAGCCCCTCGGGGAGGGTCGCAGACTACGAGCAGTACTTC | CASSPSGRVADYEQYF
. | . | TRBJ1-4 | TRBV18 | TGTGCCAGCTCACCCACCTTACAGGGAACAGATGAAAAACTGTTTTTT | CASSPTLQGTDEKLFF
. | . | TRBJ1-4 | TRBV7-9 | TGTGCCAGCAGCGCGGGACGGAGTAATGAAAAACTGTTTTTT | CASSAGRSNEKLFF
TRBD1 | . | TRBJ1-6 | TRBV6-5 | TGTGCCAGCAGTTTGAAACCGGGACAGGGTGGCTCACCCCTCCACTTT | CASSLKPGQGGSPLHF
TRBD1 | . | TRBJ2-7 | TRBV4-1 | TGCGCCAGCAGCCAAAGACAGGGAACCTACGAGCAGTACTTC | CASSQRQGTYEQYF
TRBD1 | . | TRBJ2-7 | TRBV5-4 | TGTGCCAGCAGCTTGGAGACAGGGTTGGAGCAGTACTTC | CASSLETGLEQYF
TRBD1 | . | TRBJ2-6 | TRBV11-2 | TGTGCCAGCAGCCTTCCGACAGGGGAAAGCTCTGGGGCCAACGTCCTGACTTTC | CASSLPTGESSGANVLTF
. | few | TRBJ1-1 | TRBV28 | TGTGCCAGCAGTCCCTGGCGGGGTCTGGGGAACACTGAAGCTTTCTTT | CASSPWRGLGNTEAFF
TRBD1 | . | TRBJ2-7 | TRBV6-5 | TGTGCCAGCAGCGCCCTCGGGACAGGGCATTACGAGCAGTACTTC | CASSALGTGHYEQYF
. | . | TRBJ1-3 | TRBV27 | TGTGCCAGCAGTTCGAACAGAGGAAACACCATATATTTT | CASSSNRGNTIYF
. | . | TRBJ2-1 | TRBV20-1 | TGCAGTGCGCCTACTAGCTATGAGCAGTTCTTC | CSAPTSYEQFF
TRBD1 | . | TRBJ1-2 | TRBV7-9 | TGTGCCAGCAGCTGGGCGAAGGGACAGGGGGCGAAGGGCTACACCTTC | CASSWAKGQGAKGYTF
TRBD2 | once | TRBJ2-2 | TRBV4-1 | TGCGCCAGCAGCCACCTAGCGGGAGCGAAGAGAGGGCTGTTTTTT | CASSHLAGAKRGLFF
. | few | TRBJ2-7 | TRBV28 | TGTGCCAGCAGTTTTCCCCTAAAATCAACTTACGAGCAGTACTTC | CASSFPLKSTYEQYF
TRBD1 | . | TRBJ2-1 | TRBV18 | TGTGCCAGCTCACCACCGAGGACAGGTTACAATGAGCAGTTCTTC | CASSPPRTGYNEQFF
. | . | TRBJ2-7 | TRBV7-9 | TGTGCCAGCAGCCGACGACTAGACTACGAGCAGTACTTC | CASSRRLDYEQYF
TRBD2 | once | TRBJ2-1 | TRBV6-4 | TGTGCCAGCAGCGCGACGACTAGCGGCTCCTACAATGAGCAGTTCTTC | CASSATTSGSYNEQFF
TRBD2 | few | TRBJ2-7 | TRBV7-9 | TGTGCCAGCAGCGAACCGGGACTAGCGGGAGGGCGCTACGAGCAGTACTTC | CASSEPGLAGGRYEQYF
TRBD2 | . | TRBJ2-7 | TRBV2 | TGTGCCAGCAGGGGGTCTAGCGGAGGGCGGGAGCAGTACTTC | CASRGSSGGREQYF
. | . | TRBJ2-3 | TRBV21-1 | TGTGCCAGCAGCAAAGTAGGGGCGAGCACAGATACGCAGTATTTT | CASSKVGASTDTQYF
TRBD2 | once | TRBJ2-7 | TRBV5-1 | TGCGCCAGCAGCTTGGTGCCTAGCGGGAGTAACGAGCAGTACTTC | CASSLVPSGSNEQYF
. | . | TRBJ1-4 | TRBV7-9 | TGTTCCAGCAGCTTATCAGGGGCAACTAATGAAAAACTGTTTTTT | CSSSLSGATNEKLFF
TRBD2 | few | TRBJ2-1 | TRBV11-1 | TGTGCCAGCAGCCAAAGCGGGGATGGGGAGCAGTTCTTC | CASSQSGDGEQFF
. | . | TRBJ2-1 | TRBV27 | TGTGCCAGCAGTTTATCCCAGACAGCCTACAATGAGCAGTTCTTC | CASSLSQTAYNEQFF
. | few | TRBJ2-1 | TRBV12-5 | TGTGCTAGTGGTCTTGGAGGCCCCAATGAGCAGTTCTTC | CASGLGGPNEQFF
. | once | TRBJ1-1 | TRBV7-2 | TGTGCCAGCAGCTTCCCAGGGATGAACACTGAAGCTTTCTTT | CASSFPGMNTEAFF
. | . | TRBJ1-2 | TRBV14 | TGTGCCAGCAGCCAAGAGTCCCGACTTTATGGCTACACCTTC | CASSQESRLYGYTF
. | . | TRBJ2-7 | TRBV5-1 | TGCGCCAGCGCTTGGGGGGGCCAGACCTACGAGCAGTACTTC | CASAWGGQTYEQYF
TRBD2 | . | TRBJ2-7 | TRBV19 | TGTGCCAGTAGTATCGGGACTAGCGGGAGCGGTGAGCAGTACTTC | CASSIGTSGSGEQYF
. | . | TRBJ1-6 | TRBV6-5 | TGTGCCAGCAGTTACAGACAAAACAATTCACCCCTCCACTTT | CASSYRQNNSPLHF
TRBD1 | . | TRBJ2-2 | TRBV6-5 | TGTGCCAGCAGTCGGACAGGGAGAACCGGGGAGCTGTTTTTT | CASSRTGRTGELFF
. | . | TRBJ1-2 | TRBV2 | TGTGCCAGCAGACAAACAGGTAGCCTCTATGGCTACACCTTC | CASRQTGSLYGYTF
TRBD2 | . | TRBJ2-7 | TRBV5-1 | TGCGCCAGCAGCTTGGCAGGGCTAGCGGGAGAGTCTGGCGAGCAGTACTTC | CASSLAGLAGESGEQYF
TRBD1 | . | TRBJ2-7 | TRBV6-1 | TGTGCCAGCAGGCTGGGACAGTACAGGGACGAGCAGTACTTC | CASRLGQYRDEQYF
TRBD2 | . | TRBJ2-3 | TRBV14 | TGTGCCAGCAGTAGTACCGGGACTAGCGTATTGGGGCCAGATACGCAGTATTTT | CASSSTGTSVLGPDTQYF
TRBD2 | . | TRBJ2-7 | TRBV5-1 | TGCGCCAGCAGCTTCGGGGCGGGAGACAATTCCAACGAGCAGTACTTC | CASSFGAGDNSNEQYF
. | . | TRBJ2-1 | TRBV11-2 | TGTGCCAGCAGCTTAGAGGGGCTGCGTTTCCATGAGCAGTTCTTC | CASSLEGLRFHEQFF
TRBD2 | once | TRBJ2-3 | TRBV6-4 | TGTGCCAGCAGTGGACTAGCGGGAGCCCCAGATACGCAGTATTTT | CASSGLAGAPDTQYF
TRBD2 | . | TRBJ2-5 | TRBV25-1 | TGTGCCAGCAGTGCTAGTAGCGGGACTCAAGAGACCCAGTACTTC | CASSASSGTQETQYF
TRBD2 | . | TRBJ2-7 | TRBV2 | TGTGCCAGCAGGCGGGAGGGATCCTACGAGCAGTACTTC | CASRREGSYEQYF
TRBD2 | few | TRBJ2-3 | TRBV11-2 | TGTGCCAGCAGCATAACGGGACTAGACACAGATACGCAGTATTTT | CASSITGLDTDTQYF
. | . | TRBJ2-1 | TRBV2 | TGTGCCAGCCAAGCGGACTGGGACAATGAGCAGTTCTTC | CASQADWDNEQFF
. | . | TRBJ2-3 | TRBV29-1 | TGCAGCGGACTGCCCAGCACAGATACGCAGTATTTT | CSGLPSTDTQYF
. | few | TRBJ1-4 | TRBV27 | TGTGCCAGCAGTTTACTGTCGGCAGGGAATGAAAAACTGTTTTTT | CASSLLSAGNEKLFF
TRBD2 | . | TRBJ2-4 | TRBV6-6 | TGTGCCAGCAGTTACATGGCTAGCGGGAAAAACATTCAGTACTTC | CASSYMASGKNIQYF
. | . | TRBJ2-2 | TRBV5-1 | TGCGCCAGCAGCTTGGCCTTGAGCATGGCGAACACCGGGGAGCTGTTTTTT | CASSLALSMANTGELFF
TRBD2 | . | TRBJ2-2 | TRBV11-2 | TGTGCCAGCAGCTCAGGCGGGACTAGCGGGTATTACACCGGGGAGCTGTTTTTT | CASSSGGTSGYYTGELFF
. | . | TRBJ1-4 | TRBV4-1 | TGCGCCAGCAGCCAAGTCGGGGGACCTGGGGAAAAACTGTTTTTT | CASSQVGGPGEKLFF
. | . | TRBJ2-1 | TRBV10-1 | TGCGCCAGCAGTGCACAGGGCAGCTCCTACAATGAGCAGTTCTTC | CASSAQGSSYNEQFF
TRBD1 | . | TRBJ1-1 | TRBV15 | TGTGCCACCAGCAGAGTACAGGGGACTGAAGCTTTCTTT | CATSRVQGTEAFF
TRBD1 | once | TRBJ2-7 | TRBV15 | TGTGCCACCAGCAGAGCCGGGACAGGGGGCGGATACGAGCAGTACTTC | CATSRAGTGGGYEQYF